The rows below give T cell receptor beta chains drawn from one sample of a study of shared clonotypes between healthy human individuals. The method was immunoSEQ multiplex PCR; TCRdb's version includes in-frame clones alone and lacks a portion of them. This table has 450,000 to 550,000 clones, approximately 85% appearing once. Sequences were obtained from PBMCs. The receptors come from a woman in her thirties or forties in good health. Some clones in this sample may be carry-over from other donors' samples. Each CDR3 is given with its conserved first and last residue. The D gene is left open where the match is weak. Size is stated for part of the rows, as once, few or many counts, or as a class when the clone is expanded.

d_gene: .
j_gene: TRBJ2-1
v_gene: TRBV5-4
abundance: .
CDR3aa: CASSLVGGRGNEQFF
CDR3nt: TGTGCCAGCAGCTTGGTCGGGGGGCGCGGGAATGAGCAGTTCTTC

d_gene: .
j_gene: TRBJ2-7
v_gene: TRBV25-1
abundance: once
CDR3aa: CASSESGGLEQYF
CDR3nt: TGTGCCAGCAGTGAATCCGGGGGACTCGAGCAGTACTTC

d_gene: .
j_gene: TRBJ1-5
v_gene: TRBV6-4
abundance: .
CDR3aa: CASSGDSNQPQHF
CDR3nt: TGTGCCAGCAGTGGGGACAGCAATCAGCCCCAGCATTTT

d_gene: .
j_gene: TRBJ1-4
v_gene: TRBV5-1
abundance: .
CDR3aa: CASSFYFGATNEKLFF
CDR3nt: TGCGCCAGCAGCTTCTACTTCGGAGCAACTAATGAAAAACTGTTTTTT

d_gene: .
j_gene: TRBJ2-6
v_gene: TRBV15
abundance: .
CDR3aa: CATSREGTGANVLTF
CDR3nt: TGTGCCACCAGCAGAGAGGGGACCGGGGCCAACGTCCTGACTTTC

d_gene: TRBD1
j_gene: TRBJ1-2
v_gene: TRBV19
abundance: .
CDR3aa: CASSIARTGNYGYTF
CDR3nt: TGTGCCAGTAGTATAGCCCGGACAGGGAACTATGGCTACACCTTC

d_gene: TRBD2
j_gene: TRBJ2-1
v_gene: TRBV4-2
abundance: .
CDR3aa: CASSQTRTSGEKVF
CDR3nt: TGTGCCAGCAGCCAAACTCGGACTAGCGGGGAGAAGGTCTTC

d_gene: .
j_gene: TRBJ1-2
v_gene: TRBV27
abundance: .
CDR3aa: CASSSNSRRTNYGYTF
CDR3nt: TGTGCCAGCAGTTCCAACTCCAGGCGTACTAACTATGGCTACACCTTC

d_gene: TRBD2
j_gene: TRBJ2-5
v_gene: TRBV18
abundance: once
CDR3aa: CASSVTSGQETQYF
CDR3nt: TGTGCCAGCTCAGTGACTAGCGGGCAAGAGACCCAGTACTTC

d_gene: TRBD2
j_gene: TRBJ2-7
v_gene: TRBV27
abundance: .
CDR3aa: CASSFGLAGGENEQYF
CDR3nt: TGTGCCAGCAGTTTTGGACTAGCGGGAGGTGAAAACGAGCAGTACTTC

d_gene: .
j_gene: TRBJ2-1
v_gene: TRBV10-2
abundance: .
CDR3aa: CASSESGLGEQFF
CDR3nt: TGCGCCAGCAGTGAGTCCGGTTTGGGGGAGCAGTTCTTC

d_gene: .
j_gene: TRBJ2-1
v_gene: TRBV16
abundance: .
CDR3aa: CASSQSGFNEQFF
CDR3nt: TGTGCCAGCAGCCAATCTGGATTCAATGAGCAGTTCTTC

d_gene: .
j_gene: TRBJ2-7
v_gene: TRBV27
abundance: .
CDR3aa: CASRVSGSYEQYF
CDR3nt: TGTGCCAGCAGGGTCTCAGGTTCTTACGAGCAGTACTTC